These 29 T cell receptor beta chains share one sample of origin, sequenced in a study of CD8+ T cells in alopecia areata (dated by TCRdb to 2016 to 2019). The time point label here, explained by the study, means: baseline before oral tofacitinib. The library was obtained by the immunoSEQ multiplex PCR assay. RNA was extracted from all samples and reverse transcribed into cDNA, which served as template for TCR sequencing. TCRdb carries this immuneACCESS record with in-frame sequences only. Its versions omit some clonotypes, under half of them owing to an unresolved V gene in the studies checked, with the rest unexplained. Present in this sample are about 170,000 clones, about 72% of which were seen just once. About an eighth of the sample is in the top ten clones. Sample: CD8+ T cells sorted from blood, taken at week 0. These receptors were obtained from a human donor with alopecia areata.

The chain carries TRBV29-1 and TRBJ2-2; 7 bases agree with TRBD1. V shed 6 bases and J 0 bases; nucleotides not matched to a gene: 7. The CDR3 loop spans 15 amino acids. Germline CDR1 and CDR2: SQVTM and ANQGSEA. This chain's CDR3 is CSVALGTANTGELFF. In DNA, the CDR3 is TGCAGCGTGGCCCTCGGGACAGCGAACACCGGGGAGCTGTTTTTT.

The V gene is TRBV7-4, the J gene TRBJ1-1; tentative D call: TRBD1 (6 bases). The germline V gene has CDR1 SGHVT and CDR2 SQSDAQ. This CDR3 spans 14 amino acids. The ends were cut back, 5 bases at V and 1 base at J, with 11 bases in the middle. The CDR3 loop is CASSDGQKNTEAFF. Here the CDR3 DNA reads TGTGCCAGCAGCGATGGACAGAAGAACACTGAAGCTTTCTTT.

The chain carries TRBV23-1 and TRBJ1-4; TRBD1 agrees at 7 bases. TRBV23-1 belongs to the ORF category, with a function that is uncertain. V was clipped by 0 bases and J by 7 bases; unmatched bases: 8. The CDR3 has 16 amino acids. In nucleotides, the CDR3 is TGCGCCAGCAGTCAATCTGAAGGGGGCGCGGTTGAAAAACTGTTTTTT. This sequence encodes CASSQSEGGAVEKLFF.

The CDR3 DNA reads TGTGCCACCAGCAGAGATCTGGGGCGGGGAGACGCTAGCACAGATACGCAGTATTTT. It is translated as CATSRDLGRGDASTDTQYF. The chain combines TRBV15 with TRBJ2-3, with D perhaps matching TRBD2 (6 bases). The germline V and J ends were trimmed by 0 bases and 0 bases, with 19 bases remaining between them. The CDR3 contains 19 residues. Germline assignment: CDR1 LNHNV and CDR2 YYDKDF (reference sequence).

CDR3: CASSQDGDSVTPLHF. CDR3 DNA: TGTGCCAGCAGCCAAGACGGGGACTCCGTAACACCCCTCCACTTT. The chain is built from TRBV4-2 and TRBJ1-6; the D gene is possibly TRBD1 (5 bases). This CDR3 spans 15 amino acids. Trimming removed 0 bases from V and 11 bases from J, with 14 bases in between. The germline gives CDR1 LGHNA, CDR2 YNFKEQ.

This chain joins TRBV9 and TRBJ2-1; D possibly corresponds to TRBD2 (7 bases). V lost 4 bases to trimming and J lost 4 bases, with 21 bases between them. The germline V gene encodes CDR1 SGDLS and CDR2 YYNGEE. CDR3 length: 17 amino acids. CDR3 nucleotides: TGTGCCAGCAGCTCCAACCCGGGGGGCGGGATATACAATGAGCAGTTCTTC. Translation: CASSSNPGGGIYNEQFF.

The chain combines TRBV30 with TRBJ1-6; D is perhaps TRBD1 (6 bases). CDR3 length: 13 residues. Germline-derived CDR1 and CDR2 are GTSNPN and SVGIG (reference sequence). Trimming removed 4 bases at V and 10 bases at J, with 14 bases between. As DNA, the CDR3 is TGTGCCTGGACTCCGACAGGAGCCTCACCCCTCCACTTT. It specifies CAWTPTGASPLHF. The whole variable domain, remainder taken from reference TRBV30 and TRBJ1-6, is SQTIHQWPATLVQPVGSPLSLECTVEGTSNPNLYWYRQAAGRGLQLLFYSVGIGQISSEVPQNLSASRPQDRQFILSSKKLLLSDSGFYLCAWTPTGASPLHFGNGTRLTVT.

This chain joins TRBV10-2 and TRBJ2-5, with D perhaps matching TRBD2 (5 bases). With 6 bases removed from V and 2 bases from J, the gap between germline ends came to 7 bases. This CDR3 region has 12 residues. Germline V gives CDR1 WSHSY, CDR2 SAAADI. Here the CDR3 DNA reads TGCGCCAGCAGGGGCGGGCAAGAGACCCAGTACTTC. Amino acid sequence: CASRGGQETQYF.

This clone has more than one count but fewer than ten. This chain joins TRBV6-4 and TRBJ2-5; possibly TRBD2 for D (5 bases). Germline V gene sequence: CDR1 MRHNA, CDR2 SNTAGT. Trimming cost V 1 base and J 7 bases, with 7 bases left between them. The CDR3 is made up of 12 amino acids. CDR3 sequence (DNA): TGTGCCAGCAGTGACTATCGGGGGACCCAGTACTTC. Protein product: CASSDYRGTQYF.

This clone was counted a single time. CDR3 DNA: TGTGCCAGCAGCGAGGGACTAGCGGGCACAGATACGCAGTATTTT. It translates to CASSEGLAGTDTQYF. The chain uses TRBV2 and TRBJ2-3, with TRBD2 matching 11 bases. The CDR3 extends over 15 amino acids. Trimming took 6 bases from V and 1 from J; bases not matched to a gene: 3. Germline V CDR1 and CDR2: SNHLY, FYNNEI. Together with reference TRBV2 and TRBJ2-3, the CDR3 gives the full variable domain: EPEVTQTPSHQVTQMGQEVILRCVPISNHLYFYWYRQILGQKVEFLVSFYNNEISEKSEIFDDQFSVERPDGSNFTLKIRSTKLEDSAMYFCASSEGLAGTDTQYFGPGTRLTVL.

This clone has just a few counts. Other nucleotide sequences from this sample produce the same CDR3. The J gene is TRBJ1-1, the V gene TRBV29-1, with D tentatively TRBD1 (5 bases). Per the germline V gene, CDR1 is SQVTM and CDR2 is ANQGSEA. Trimming took 6 bases from V and 1 from J, leaving 9 bases between them. This CDR3 is 12 amino acids long. The CDR3 loop is CSVARGNTEAFF. As DNA, the CDR3 is TGCAGCGTCGCAAGGGGGAACACTGAAGCTTTCTTT.

The genes are TRBV4-1 and TRBJ1-2, with 7 bases aligning to TRBD1. The ends lost 1 base at V and 4 bases at J; junction bases unmatched: 3. The CDR3 extends over 14 amino acids. Germline V gene sequence: CDR1 MGHRA, CDR2 YSYEKL. The CDR3 DNA reads TGCGCCAGCAGCCAAGTTAGGGACAGCTATGGCTACACCTTC. Translating gives CASSQVRDSYGYTF.

This clone has only a few counts. This chain joins TRBV11-2 and TRBJ2-3; D remains unclear. V was cut by 3 bases and J by 0 bases, with 7 bases left in between. The CDR3 totals 14 residues. The germline gives CDR1 SGHAT, CDR2 FQNNGV. CDR3 region: CASSFVTSTDTQYF. CDR3 DNA sequence: TGTGCCAGCAGCTTCGTGACTAGCACAGATACGCAGTATTTT.

The genes are TRBV4-1 and TRBJ2-3, with TRBD1 matching over 8 bases. Trimming took 0 bases from V and 6 from J; bases not matched to a gene: 5. Germline assignment: CDR1 MGHRA and CDR2 YSYEKL. CDR3 length equals 15 residues. The CDR3 DNA is TGCGCCAGCAGCCAAGAGAGGACAGGGTTCGATACGCAGTATTTT. Its protein is CASSQERTGFDTQYF.

The J gene is TRBJ2-7, the V gene TRBV7-9; perhaps D is TRBD1 or TRBD2 (5 bases each). Trimming removed 5 bases from V and 3 bases from J, with 14 bases in between. CDR3 length: 14 residues. Per the germline V gene, CDR1 is SEHNR and CDR2 is FQNEAQ (reference sequence). The CDR3 DNA follows: TGTGCCAGCAGCCAGAGCTGGGACGGCTACGAGCAGTACTTC. Translation: CASSQSWDGYEQYF.

This clone was picked up a small number of times. This chain uses TRBV5-5 with TRBJ1-5, with D possibly being TRBD1 (5 bases). The CDR3 extends over 16 amino acids. V gave up 0 bases and J gave up 2 bases, with 12 bases separating them. Germline V gene data show CDR1 as SGHKS and CDR2 as YYEKEE (reference sequence). The CDR3 bases are TGTGCCAGCAGCTTGGGCGGGGACCGACGCAATCAGCCCCAGCATTTT. Protein: CASSLGGDRRNQPQHF.

This rearrangement joins TRBV29-1 to TRBJ1-2; D remains unclear. The V gene's germline CDR1 is SQVTM and CDR2 ANQGSEA. V lost 0 bases and J lost 1, with 9 bases in between. This CDR3 is built from 14 residues. DNA for the CDR3: TGCAGCGTTGAAGATGAACTCATTAACTATGGCTACACCTTC. It encodes CSVEDELINYGYTF.

The chain has TRBV4-1 and TRBJ1-2; tentatively, D is TRBD1 (6 bases). The V gene lost 3 bases and the J gene lost 10 bases, with 9 bases spanning the gap. Germline V lookup: CDR1 MGHRA, CDR2 YSYEKL. This CDR3 region has 11 residues. CDR3 sequence reads: CASSQDRIYTF. CDR3 in DNA: TGCGCCAGCAGCCAGGACAGAATCTACACCTTC.

The chain has TRBV5-1 and TRBJ2-1; a weak D match, TRBD2 (6 bases). Germline CDR1 and CDR2: SGHRS and YFSETQ. The CDR3 is made up of 13 amino acids. Trimming removed 3 bases from V and 4 bases from J, with 8 bases in between. The CDR3 reads CASSWGTYNEQFF. The DNA for the CDR3 is TGCGCCAGCAGCTGGGGGACTTACAATGAGCAGTTCTTC.

This rearrangement joins TRBV11-2 to TRBJ2-3; D is uncertain. Trimming took off 0 bases at V and 0 bases at J, with 7 bases between the two ends. The CDR3 contains 15 residues. CDR1 is SGHAT and CDR2 is FQNNGV in the germline V gene. In DNA form, the CDR3 reads TGTGCCAGCAGCTTAGACCCGACTAGCACAGATACGCAGTATTTT. Protein product: CASSLDPTSTDTQYF.

The V gene is TRBV2, the J gene TRBJ1-1; the match to TRBD1 covers 7 bases. V shed 11 bases, J shed 1 base, and the junction held 7 bases outside the gene matches. This CDR3 comprises 13 residues. CDR1 and CDR2 (germline): SNHLY, FYNNEI. The CDR3: CAAQGVKNTEAFF. The CDR3 DNA reads as TGTGCCGCCCAGGGGGTGAAGAACACTGAAGCTTTCTTT.

This clone has more than one count but fewer than ten. The chain joins TRBV19 to TRBJ2-2; D remains unclear. Trimming cost V 5 bases and J 8 bases, with 12 bases left between them. Germline values: CDR1 LNHDA, CDR2 SQIVND (reference sequence). The CDR3 is 13 amino acids. This CDR3 is CASSSPGVGELFF. The CDR3 DNA follows: TGTGCCAGTAGTTCGCCCGGAGTGGGGGAGCTGTTTTTT.

The rearrangement links TRBV19 to TRBJ1-3; D is unresolved. CDR3 length: 15 residues. The V end was cut by 3 bases, the J end by 1 base, with 10 bases between. Germline CDR1 reads LNHDA; CDR2 reads SQIVND (reference sequence). CDR3 bases: TGTGCCAGTAGTATCGTGAATCTGTCTGGAAACACCATATATTTT. It translates to CASSIVNLSGNTIYF.

The chain employs TRBV9 and TRBJ1-6; TRBD1 matches 9 bases. The trim removed 3 bases at V and 6 bases at J, leaving 4 bases unmatched. The CDR3 consists of 15 residues. Germline V gives CDR1 SGDLS, CDR2 YYNGEE. The CDR3 DNA is TGTGCCAGCAGCGCCGCGACAGGGGGTAATTCACCCCTCCACTTT. Protein: CASSAATGGNSPLHF.

This chain connects TRBV7-9 to TRBJ2-2; 10 bases align to TRBD1. The V gene end was trimmed by 5 bases and the J gene end by 9 bases; junction bases not matched to a gene: 9. Germline loops: CDR1 SEHNR, CDR2 FQNEAQ (reference sequence). The CDR3 covers 15 residues. Here the CDR3 reads CASSPDRDRGWELFF. CDR3 nucleotides: TGTGCCAGCAGCCCTGACCGGGACAGGGGTTGGGAGCTGTTTTTT.

Only a few counts were recorded for this clone. The rearrangement uses TRBV11-1 and TRBJ1-1; D gene uncertain. Germline values: CDR1 SGHAT, CDR2 FQDESV (reference sequence). V was shortened by 1 base and J by 2 bases, with 5 bases between the two germline ends. This CDR3 has 13 residues. CDR3 amino acids: CASSLDSNTEAFF. CDR3 DNA: TGTGCCAGCAGCTTAGATAGCAACACTGAAGCTTTCTTT.

In its sample, this clone was seen once. The chain links TRBV15 to TRBJ2-3; 8 bases agree with TRBD1. The CDR3 runs to 15 residues. Germline loops: CDR1 LNHNV, CDR2 YYDKDF (reference sequence). The J segment lost 4 bases and the V segment lost 5 bases, leaving 8 bases of the junction unmatched. The CDR3 sequence is CATSAGDRMADTQYF. CDR3 DNA: TGTGCCACCAGCGCTGGGGACAGGATGGCAGATACGCAGTATTTT. The full variable domain, rest sourced from reference TRBV15 and TRBJ2-3, is DAMVIQNPRYQVTQFGKPVTLSCSQTLNHNVMYWYQQKSSQAPKLLFHYYDKDFNNEADTPDNFQSRRPNTSFCFLDIRSPGLGDTAMYLCATSAGDRMADTQYFGPGTRLTVL.

This sequence joins TRBV11-2 and TRBJ2-6; D gene unclear. CDR3 length equals 15 residues. CDR1 is SGHAT and CDR2 is FQNNGV in the germline V gene. Deletions cut 1 base from V and 2 bases from J, with 6 bases between. In DNA, the CDR3 is TGTGCCAGCAGCTTAGGGGCCGCTGGGGCCAACGTCCTGACTTTC. Translation: CASSLGAAGANVLTF.

J is TRBJ2-5 and V is TRBV20-1; no reliable D call. The CDR3 is 11 residues long. V gave up 4 bases and J gave up 1 base, with 4 bases separating them. Germline V gene data show CDR1 as DFQATT and CDR2 as SNEGSKA (reference sequence). The CDR3 is CSAKSQETQYF. The CDR3, as DNA: TGCAGTGCTAAGTCCCAAGAGACCCAGTACTTC.